The 2 T cell receptor beta chains given below trace back to one sample, sequenced in a study of T cells after yellow fever vaccination. TCRdb redid the calling of the 5' RACE reads with MiXCR, one entry per CDR3 protein. Counted here are about 320,000 distinct CDR3 sequences, around 4.3% occurring once; the ten biggest clones make up just under 20%. The specimen comprised PBMCs, sampled 15 days after the yellow fever booster vaccination. These receptors were taken from a man aged 18 to 30 who received the YFV17D yellow fever vaccine.

At least ten counts were recorded for this clonotype. This sequence joins TRBV20-1 and TRBJ2-3, with 9 bases identical to TRBD2. Germline V gene lookup returns CDR1 DFQATT and CDR2 SNEGSKA (reference sequence). The CDR3 sequence is 16 residues long. J gave up 5 bases and V 5 bases, and 14 bases lay outside the gene matches. The CDR3 here is CSASEGGGATRDTQYF. CDR3 in DNA: TGCAGTGCTTCTGAGGGCGGGGGGGCAACGAGAGATACGCAGTATTTT.

This clonotype was picked up a small number of times. The chain carries TRBV5-8 and TRBJ2-7; 9 bases map to TRBD1. The CDR3 is made up of 14 amino acids. CDR1 and CDR2 (germline): SGHTS, YDEGEE. With V trimmed by 6 bases and J by 6 bases, 10 bases remained unmatched. The CDR3, as DNA: TGTGCCAGCACCGTTAAGACAGGGGGGCGCGAGCAGTACTTC. It translates to CASTVKTGGREQYF.